This passage covers 31 T cell receptor beta chains from one sample sequenced in a study of T cells after yellow fever vaccination (dated by TCRdb to between 2018 and 2020). The treatment or condition label, read with the paper, signifies: live attenuated yellow fever vaccine strain. Libraries came from 5' RACE. Sequenced on an Illumina HiSeq 2500. TCRdb reprocessing: public reads trimmed at Q25 with fastp, clones called with MiXCR, in-frame beta chains kept. When rows share a CDR3 protein, they turn into one entry using the most common DNA and genes. The sample records a few hundred thousand distinct CDR3 sequences, about a sixth of which are singletons. Together, the top ten hold around 15% of the sample. Specimen: PBMCs, collected around 5 days after the first yellow fever vaccination. The receptors originated from a man between 18 and 29 years old who received the YFV17D yellow fever vaccine.

This clonotype was counted ten times or more. The chain combines TRBV27 with TRBJ1-1, with D possibly being TRBD1 (5 bases). The CDR3 is 13 amino acids. Germline CDR1 reads MNHEY; CDR2 reads SMNVEV (reference sequence). V gave up 5 bases and J gave up 1 base, with 8 bases separating them. CDR3 coding DNA: TGTGCCAGCAGTCAGGGATGGAACACTGAAGCTTTCTTT. Its translation: CASSQGWNTEAFF.

This clonotype was seen more than once but under ten times. V is TRBV2 and J is TRBJ2-3; 8 bases agree with TRBD1. The ends lost 4 bases at V and 4 bases at J; junction bases unmatched: 1. In germline, CDR1 is SNHLY, CDR2 FYNNEI. The CDR3 is 13 amino acids. The CDR3 DNA reads TGTGCCAGCAGTGGACAGGGGCCAGATACGCAGTATTTT. This codes for CASSGQGPDTQYF.

The table lists this clonotype with a few counts. This chain connects TRBV20-1 to TRBJ2-3; 10 bases match TRBD2. The CDR3 contains 17 residues. After removal of 6 bases from V and 5 bases from J, the junction contained 17 bases not matched to a gene. The germline V gene encodes CDR1 DFQATT and CDR2 SNEGSKA (reference sequence). CDR3 sequence (DNA): TGCAGTGCGAAGAGATGGGCAGCGGGGGGGCCAGGAGATACGCAGTATTTT. Protein sequence: CSAKRWAAGGPGDTQYF.

Of note for this clonotype: A much larger clone sits a single nucleotide away, making a read error possible. The J gene is TRBJ2-7, the V gene TRBV9; unclear D gene. The ends were cut back, 1 base at V and 9 bases at J, with 14 bases in the middle. CDR3 length: 13 amino acids. CDR1 and CDR2 (germline): SGDLS, YYNGEE. The CDR3 protein is CASSVRRIGVQYF. The CDR3 DNA reads TGTGCCAGCAGCGTAAGGAGAATTGGCGTGCAGTACTTC.

This clonotype was picked up many times. The chain recombines TRBV12-3 or TRBV12-4 with TRBJ1-6, with no clear D. V dropped 6 bases and J dropped 5 bases, with 11 bases sitting between them. The CDR3 is 14 amino acids. CDR3 nucleotide sequence: TGTGCCAGCAGCTACGGATACGATAATTCACCCCTCCACTTT. This translates into CASSYGYDNSPLHF.

On this clonotype itself: One junction end does not reproduce the germline sequence, and a read error may be involved. The chain uses TRBV7-2 and TRBJ2-1, with TRBD2 matching over 12 bases. Germline lookup yields CDR1 SGHTA and CDR2 FQGNSA. The CDR3 totals 15 residues. The chain's CDR3 is CASSLAGGEYNEQFF. The DNA of the CDR3 is TGTGCCAGCAGCCTAGCGGGGGGGGAATACAATGAGCAGTTCTTC.

This clonotype was picked up many times. V is TRBV6-5 and J is TRBJ1-3; D gene ambiguous. Trimming took 1 base from V and 1 from J, leaving 5 bases between them. The germline V gene encodes CDR1 MNHEY and CDR2 SVGAGI. The length of the CDR3 is 14 residues. The CDR3 coding sequence is TGTGCCAGCAGTTACTTGAGTTCTGGAAACACCATATATTTT. It is translated as CASSYLSSGNTIYF.

This clonotype was seen more than once but under ten times. The chain carries TRBV28 and TRBJ2-7; D is unresolved. CDR3 length equals 15 residues. Looked up from germline, CDR1 is MDHEN and CDR2 is SYDVKM. V was trimmed by 3 bases and J by 6 bases, leaving 18 bases between them. In nucleotides, the CDR3 is TGTGCCAGCAGTTTTAGTCGGAACTACGAATTCGAGCAGTACTTC. It encodes CASSFSRNYEFEQYF.

This clonotype turned up a few times. The CDR3 loop is CASSYNPARRGTGELFF. DNA of the CDR3: TGTGCCAGCAGTTATAATCCAGCCCGAAGGGGCACCGGGGAGCTGTTTTTT. V gene TRBV6-5 combines with J gene TRBJ2-2; tentatively, D is TRBD1 (5 bases). From germline, CDR1 is MNHEY and CDR2 SVGAGI. This CDR3 is built from 17 residues. Trimming removed 3 bases at V and 4 bases at J, with 18 bases between.

The chain links TRBV6-1 to TRBJ2-3, with TRBD1 matching 10 bases. Germline assignment: CDR1 MNHNS and CDR2 SASEGT. V lost 7 bases and J lost 2; bases outside the gene matches: 6. The CDR3 totals 15 residues. The CDR3 spells CASTRTGGVTDTQYF. CDR3 nucleotides: TGTGCCAGCACACGGACAGGGGGTGTCACAGATACGCAGTATTTT.

The rearrangement links TRBV28 to TRBJ2-5; 7 bases match TRBD1. The V gene's germline CDR1 is MDHEN and CDR2 SYDVKM. V shed 4 bases and J 2 bases; nucleotides not matched to a gene: 10. The CDR3 consists of 16 residues. The CDR3 is CASSSPPRQGQETQYF. In DNA form, the CDR3 reads TGTGCCAGCAGTTCCCCTCCCCGACAGGGACAAGAGACCCAGTACTTC. The complete variable domain, with remaining parts taken from reference TRBV28 and TRBJ2-5, reads DVKVTQSSRYLVKRTGEKVFLECVQDMDHENMFWYRQDPGLGLRLIYFSYDVKMKEKGDIPEGYSVSREKKERFSLILESASTNQTSMYLCASSSPPRQGQETQYFGPGTRLLVL.

The V gene is TRBV20-1, the J gene TRBJ1-6; D gene unclear. The germline CDR1 and CDR2 sequences are DFQATT and SNEGSKA (reference sequence). The CDR3 runs to 13 residues. V lost 4 bases and J 10 bases, leaving 14 bases between the germline ends. Written as DNA, the CDR3 is TGCAGTGCTATCACCCTACATGGATCACCCCTCCACTTT. Translated, it gives CSAITLHGSPLHF.

The V call is TRBV20-1, the J call TRBJ2-3; the match to TRBD2 covers 7 bases. This CDR3 has 14 amino acids. Germline CDR1 and CDR2: DFQATT and SNEGSKA (reference sequence). V lost 5 bases and J lost 1; bases outside the gene matches: 6. The CDR3 sequence: CSAYQAGGTDTQYF. In nucleotides, the CDR3 is TGCAGTGCTTACCAGGCGGGGGGCACAGATACGCAGTATTTT.

At least ten counts were recorded for this clonotype. The V and J genes are TRBV9 and TRBJ2-7; 8 bases match TRBD2. J gave up 9 bases and V 0 bases, and 8 bases lay outside the gene matches. CDR3 length: 14 residues. The germline V gene has CDR1 SGDLS and CDR2 YYNGEE. CDR3 DNA: TGTGCCAGCAGCGTAGATTCTGCGGGGGGTTTGCAGTACTTC. This encodes CASSVDSAGGLQYF.

The chain joins TRBV10-3 to TRBJ2-2; unclear D gene. The CDR3 is made up of 15 amino acids. V shed 3 bases and J shed 2 bases, with 10 bases lying between them. Germline V gives CDR1 ENHRY, CDR2 SYGVKD. This CDR3 reads CAISEWTDNTGELFF. The CDR3 nucleotides read TGTGCCATCAGTGAATGGACGGACAACACCGGGGAGCTGTTTTTT.

The chain joins TRBV7-9 to TRBJ2-5; no clear D. The V gene lost 8 bases and the J gene lost 2 bases, with 9 bases spanning the gap. Germline V gene lookup returns CDR1 SEHNR and CDR2 FQNEAQ (reference sequence). The CDR3 has 12 residues. In DNA, the CDR3 is TGTGCCAGCGAGCCTTTTCAAGAGACCCAGTACTTC. It yields the protein CASEPFQETQYF.

This clonotype occurred a few times. The chain carries TRBV20-1 and TRBJ2-1, with D possibly TRBD2 on 5 matching bases. This CDR3 spans 11 amino acids. Germline CDR1 reads DFQATT; CDR2 reads SNEGSKA (reference sequence). Trimming stripped 5 bases from V and 8 bases from J, with 10 bases between. The CDR3 sequence: CSAPQADEQFF. The CDR3 nucleotides read TGCAGTGCTCCGCAAGCGGATGAGCAGTTCTTC.

The chain carries TRBV10-3 and TRBJ1-1; no firm D call. The length of the CDR3 is 13 residues. CDR1 and CDR2 from the germline V gene are ENHRY and SYGVKD. V was pared by 2 bases and J by 1 base, with 5 bases between. For the CDR3, the DNA is TGTGCCATCAGTGAGACCGCGAACACTGAAGCTTTCTTT. It is translated as CAISETANTEAFF.

The table lists this clonotype with a few counts. The chain joins TRBV9 to TRBJ2-5; the D gene is possibly TRBD1 (6 bases). There are 15 residues in the CDR3. V lost 4 bases and J 1 base, leaving 14 bases between the germline ends. The V gene's germline CDR1 is SGDLS and CDR2 YYNGEE. CDR3 region: CASSRDIRTQETQYF. For the CDR3, the DNA is TGTGCCAGCAGCCGGGACATACGGACCCAAGAGACCCAGTACTTC.

This clonotype was seen many times. The CDR3 DNA reads TGCAGTGCTGAGGGCAGCAATCAGCCCCAGCATTTT. Amino acids: CSAEGSNQPQHF. V usage is TRBV20-1 and J usage is TRBJ1-5, with D uncertain. This CDR3 is built from 12 residues. Germline CDR1 DFQATT, CDR2 SNEGSKA (reference sequence). Between the trimmed V and J ends, which lost 5 bases and 1 base, there was a span of 6 bases.

The chain couples TRBV5-3 to TRBJ1-5; D is uncertain. TRBV5-3 is designated an ORF whose function remains uncertain. This CDR3 contains 17 residues. V was shortened by 9 bases and J by 2 bases, with 24 bases between the two germline ends. For the CDR3, the DNA is TGTGCCATGAGCTCCGGGCTGCTCTGGGAAGGCAATCAGCCCCAGCATTTT. Translating gives CAMSSGLLWEGNQPQHF.

In this sample, this clonotype turned up a few times. The CDR3 region has the DNA TGCGCCAGCCAGGCAGCGAACAATGAGCAGTTCTTC. It encodes CASQAANNEQFF. The chain recombines TRBV4-1 with TRBJ2-1, with D hard to call. Trimming stripped 8 bases from V and 5 bases from J, with 10 bases between. CDR1 is MGHRA, CDR2 YSYEKL, per germline. The CDR3 runs to 12 residues.

This clonotype has a count of ten or more. V gene TRBV4-2 combines with J gene TRBJ1-5; D unresolved. The V and J ends lost 1 base and 0 bases respectively, with 4 bases between them. Germline V gives CDR1 LGHNA, CDR2 YNFKEQ. The CDR3 loop spans 14 amino acids. The CDR3 protein is CASSQVDSNQPQHF. CDR3 DNA: TGTGCCAGCAGCCAAGTGGATAGCAATCAGCCCCAGCATTTT.

This chain uses TRBV20-1 with TRBJ1-5; tentatively, D is TRBD1 (5 bases). The germline CDR1 and CDR2 sequences are DFQATT and SNEGSKA (reference sequence). CDR3 size: 15 residues. The germline V and J ends were trimmed by 2 bases and 0 bases, with 11 bases remaining between them. The CDR3 nucleotides are TGCAGTGCTAGAAACGGGGGAGGTAGCAATCAGCCCCAGCATTTT. It is translated as CSARNGGGSNQPQHF.

This clonotype was seen more than once but under ten times. This chain uses TRBV27 with TRBJ2-2, with D possibly matching TRBD2 (5 bases). Germline V gives CDR1 MNHEY, CDR2 SMNVEV (reference sequence). The CDR3 has 17 residues. With 0 bases removed from V and 1 base from J, the gap between germline ends came to 12 bases. CDR3 DNA: TGTGCCAGCAGTTTATCGATAATCGGAGGGAACACCGGGGAGCTGTTTTTT. Its protein is CASSLSIIGGNTGELFF.

This clonotype was seen a few times. V gene TRBV5-1 combines with J gene TRBJ2-1, with D perhaps TRBD1 (6 bases). This CDR3 contains 14 residues. The germline V gene has CDR1 SGHRS and CDR2 YFSETQ. The V end lost 5 bases, the J end lost 6 bases, and 15 bases lay between the germline ends. The CDR3, as DNA: TGCGCCAGCAGTCCTGGACAGAGCCCCAATGAGCAGTTCTTC. Translating gives CASSPGQSPNEQFF.

This clonotype occurred a few times. DNA of the CDR3: TGTGCCAGCAGCTTCTTGACAGGGCCAGAATATGGCTACACCTTC. Its protein is CASSFLTGPEYGYTF. The rearrangement uses TRBV7-2 and TRBJ1-2, with 7 bases fitting TRBD1. The CDR3 spans 15 residues. The germline CDR1 and CDR2 sequences are SGHTA and FQGNSA. After removal of 3 bases from V and 5 bases from J, the junction contained 9 bases not matched to a gene.

This clonotype was seen only a few times. The CDR3 DNA follows: TGTGCCACCAGTGCGATGGTCCTTGTGAGCAATGAGCAGTTCTTC. Translating gives CATSAMVLVSNEQFF. This chain connects TRBV24-1 to TRBJ2-1; D not certain. Germline CDR1 and CDR2: KGHDR and SFDVKD. The CDR3 contains 15 residues. The V gene lost 5 bases and the J gene lost 6 bases, with 16 bases spanning the gap.

The gene calls are TRBV4-1 and TRBJ2-1, with D tentatively TRBD1 (6 bases). Germline CDR1 and CDR2: MGHRA and YSYEKL. The V gene lost 3 bases and the J gene lost 3 bases, with 6 bases spanning the gap. CDR3 length equals 13 residues. The CDR3 nucleotides are TGCGCCAGCAGCCAGGACAGCTACAATGAGCAGTTCTTC. Translated, it gives CASSQDSYNEQFF.

This clonotype has just a few counts. The V gene is TRBV14, the J gene TRBJ1-1, with D perhaps matching TRBD1 (5 bases). There are 14 residues in the CDR3. The germline CDR1 and CDR2 sequences are SGHDN and FVKESK. Trimming took 4 bases from V and 1 from J, leaving 10 bases between them. CDR3 bases: TGTGCCAGCAGCCCCTGGGGGACGAACACTGAAGCTTTCTTT. Translated: CASSPWGTNTEAFF.

Turning to this clonotype: One end of the junction is discordant with germline, which a read error may explain. This sequence joins TRBV6-5 and TRBJ2-5, with 12 bases identical to TRBD2. This CDR3 is 14 amino acids long. Germline V gene data show CDR1 as MNHEY and CDR2 as SVGAGI. CDR3 region: CASSYQPSGGAVHF. The CDR3 region has the DNA TGTGCCAGCAGTTATCAGCCTAGCGGGGGGGCTGTTCACTTC.